This T cell receptor (beta chain) was found in a study of human T cells and chemical hapten exposure. At the level of the study: Patches with 0.01% DPC went on the upper back, and the tests were read at 6 days.

Regarding the study as a whole: PT1 expanded TCR counts and patch test score were linked, and their correlation was positive.

Notes on this clonotype: Its antigen is not identified.

For the library, individual cDNA molecules each received unique molecular identifiers. TCRdb independently ran MiXCR on the RACE reads; one entry per CDR3 protein. The profile shows under 70,000 distinct CDR3 sequences, approximately 10% of them singletons. As for time point: pre-sensitization, week 0. Treatment here: therapeutic diphenylcyclopropenone sensitization with weekly scalp DPC. This CDR3 is built from 17 residues. The germline V gene encodes CDR1 SGHTA and CDR2 FQGNSA. V shed 7 bases and J shed 0 bases, with 16 bases lying between them. The sequences come from whole blood, collected in connection with sensitization to the hapten diphenylcyclopropenone (DPC). This TCR derives from a woman in her thirties or forties with alopecia areata. Some clones in this sample may be carry-over from other donors' samples. The chain links TRBV7-2 to TRBJ1-6; D remains unclear. CDR3 protein: CASTKDVTSSYNSPLHF. The CDR3 DNA reads as TGTGCCAGCACCAAGGACGTTACCAGCTCCTATAATTCACCCCTCCACTTT. Full variable domain (rest looked up from reference TRBV7-2 and TRBJ1-6): GAGVSQSPSNKVTEKGKDVELRCDPISGHTALYWYRQSLGQGLEFLIYFQGNSAPDKSGLPSDRFSAERTGGSVSTLTIQRTQQEDSAVYLCASTKDVTSSYNSPLHFGNGTRLTVT.